The 29 T cell receptor beta chains in this list originate from one sample, sequenced in a study of identifying expanded T cells in peripheral blood. Assay used: immunoSEQ multiplex PCR; TCRdb lists only in-frame clones, some missing. The data hold some 90,000 clones, with about 86% observed a single time. Sequences were obtained from blood. Receptors originate from a person aged 18-69 years in good health.

This sequence joins TRBV19 and TRBJ1-5; D is undetermined. V was clipped by 7 bases and J by 6 bases, with 13 bases between them. The V gene's germline CDR1 is LNHDA and CDR2 SQIVND (reference sequence). CDR3 length equals 13 residues. The CDR3 DNA reads TGTGCCAGTAACGTTGCAGAAAGTCAGCCCCAGCATTTT. Its translation is CASNVAESQPQHF.

The rearrangement joins TRBV7-9 to TRBJ1-1; 7 bases match TRBD1. Unmatched junction bases numbered 12, after V lost 5 bases and J lost 12 bases. CDR3 length: 13 residues. CDR1 is SEHNR, CDR2 FQNEAQ, per germline (reference sequence). CDR3 sequence: CASSPTGQPLPFF. In DNA form, the CDR3 reads TGTGCCAGCAGCCCAACGGGACAGCCCTTACCTTTCTTT. Full variable domain (rest looked up from reference TRBV7-9 and TRBJ1-1): DTGVSQNPRHKITKRGQNVTFRCDPISEHNRLYWYRQTLGQGPEFLTYFQNEAQLEKSRLLSDRFSAERPKGSFSTLEIQRTEQGDSAMYLCASSPTGQPLPFFGQGTRLTVV.

The genes are TRBV11-1 and TRBJ2-4; TRBD1 matches at 7 bases. The CDR3 loop spans 13 amino acids. Germline V gives CDR1 SGHAT, CDR2 FQDESV (reference sequence). Trimming took 1 base from V and 10 from J; bases not matched to a gene: 4. DNA for the CDR3: TGTGCCAGCAGCTTAGACAGGGGAGATATTCAGTACTTC. It codes for CASSLDRGDIQYF.

This chain links TRBV7-9 with TRBJ2-3; weak D call: TRBD2 (6 bases). The V end lost 3 bases, the J end lost 4 bases, and 11 bases lay between the germline ends. Germline V gene sequence: CDR1 SEHNR, CDR2 FQNEAQ (reference sequence). The CDR3 consists of 14 residues. The CDR3 reads CASSLGTSADTQYF. The DNA of the CDR3 is TGTGCCAGCAGCTTGGGGACTTCCGCAGATACGCAGTATTTT. Together with reference TRBV7-9 and TRBJ2-3, the CDR3 gives the full variable domain: DTGVSQNPRHKITKRGQNVTFRCDPISEHNRLYWYRQTLGQGPEFLTYFQNEAQLEKSRLLSDRFSAERPKGSFSTLEIQRTEQGDSAMYLCASSLGTSADTQYFGPGTRLTVL.

J is TRBJ2-3 and V is TRBV11-2; perhaps TRBD2 as D (6 bases). From germline, CDR1 is SGHAT and CDR2 FQNNGV. This CDR3 contains 14 residues. Deletions cut 8 bases from V and 1 base from J, with 13 bases between. In DNA, the CDR3 is TGTGCCAGCCAACGGGGGTTAGGCACAGATACGCAGTATTTT. Its protein product is CASQRGLGTDTQYF.

The chain carries TRBV7-6 and TRBJ2-3; D remains unclear. Deletions cut 4 bases from V and 11 bases from J, with 13 bases between. CDR1 and CDR2 (germline): SGHVS, FNYEAQ. This CDR3 comprises 12 residues. Here the CDR3 reads CASSWDGIGQYF. As DNA, the CDR3 is TGTGCCAGCAGCTGGGATGGCATAGGGCAGTATTTT.

The chain couples TRBV5-6 to TRBJ1-2; no reliable D call. CDR1 SGHDT and CDR2 YYEEEE come from the germline V gene. V was clipped by 3 bases and J by 6 bases, with 9 bases between them. This CDR3 has 12 residues. This chain's CDR3 is CASSSYTHGYTF. The CDR3, as DNA: TGTGCCAGCAGCTCCTACACCCATGGCTACACCTTC.

This clone was seen only once. J is TRBJ1-2 and V is TRBV5-1; no clear D gene. Trimming pared 1 base from V and 4 bases from J, leaving 11 bases between. CDR3 length: 14 residues. Germline lookup yields CDR1 SGHRS and CDR2 YFSETQ. The CDR3 loop is CASSLITAFYGYTF. CDR3 bases: TGCGCCAGCAGCTTGATTACAGCTTTCTATGGCTACACCTTC.

This clone was counted only a few times. The gene calls are TRBV19 and TRBJ1-1, with 9 positions matching TRBD1. CDR3 length: 14 residues. V lost 6 bases and J lost 12; bases outside the gene matches: 14. CDR1 LNHDA and CDR2 SQIVND come from the germline V gene (reference sequence). CDR3: CASRGRDRVFGSFF. The CDR3 coding sequence is TGTGCCAGTAGAGGCCGGGACAGGGTATTTGGGTCTTTCTTT.

V usage is TRBV6-5 and J usage is TRBJ1-1; 7 nucleotides agree with TRBD1. The V gene end was trimmed by 3 bases and the J gene end by 3 bases; junction bases not matched to a gene: 4. The CDR3 length is 14 residues. The germline V gene encodes CDR1 MNHEY and CDR2 SVGAGI. CDR3 region: CASSYTGVDTEAFF. The CDR3 DNA follows: TGTGCCAGCAGTTATACAGGGGTTGACACTGAAGCTTTCTTT.

This clone appeared a single time. This rearrangement joins TRBV5-5 to TRBJ2-7; D is perhaps TRBD2 (5 bases). The CDR3 is 17 amino acids. Germline V gene data show CDR1 as SGHKS and CDR2 as YYEKEE (reference sequence). V lost 3 bases and J 6 bases, leaving 25 bases between the germline ends. The CDR3 DNA reads TGTGCCAGCAGCTCACTTATTCCCCGGGGTTCGGGAAGCGAGCAGTACTTC. Translating gives CASSSLIPRGSGSEQYF.

This clone has only one observation. Other DNA sequences in the same sample also yield this CDR3. V is TRBV5-1 and J is TRBJ2-3, with a possible D match to TRBD2 (6 bases). V was cut by 4 bases and J by 6 bases, with 9 bases left in between. CDR1 is SGHRS, CDR2 YFSETQ, per germline. This CDR3 is 12 amino acids long. CDR3 region: CASSLGGDTQYF. DNA of the CDR3: TGCGCCAGCAGCCTTGGGGGGGATACGCAGTATTTT.

J is TRBJ1-4 and V is TRBV6-1, with 7 nucleotides matching TRBD1. Trimming cost V 6 bases and J 5 bases; bases outside gene matches: 6. Germline V lookup: CDR1 MNHNS, CDR2 SASEGT. This CDR3 has 14 amino acids. The CDR3 spells CASSPTGKNEKLFF. CDR3 nucleotide sequence: TGTGCCAGCAGCCCGACAGGGAAGAATGAAAAACTGTTTTTT.

This clone appeared once. This sequence joins TRBV29-1 and TRBJ1-1; tentatively, D is TRBD1 (5 bases). Germline CDR1 is SQVTM and CDR2 is ANQGSEA. This CDR3 is 16 amino acids long. V was shortened by 7 bases and J by 3 bases, with 24 bases between the two germline ends. The chain's CDR3 is CSARGRGLNSDTEAFF. The CDR3, as DNA: TGCAGCGCTCGAGGTCGGGGACTGAACTCGGACACTGAAGCTTTCTTT.

The chain links TRBV10-3 to TRBJ2-2; TRBD1 aligns across 9 bases. With 1 base clipped from V and 3 bases from J, the junction kept 0 bases outside the gene matches. The CDR3 length is 15 residues. The germline V gene has CDR1 ENHRY and CDR2 SYGVKD. CDR3 protein: CAISEWDRDTGELFF. As DNA, the CDR3 is TGTGCCATCAGTGAGTGGGACAGGGACACCGGGGAGCTGTTTTTT.

J is TRBJ2-1 and V is TRBV12-5, with TRBD2 matching 9 bases. The CDR3 is made up of 16 amino acids. Germline CDR1 is LGHNT and CDR2 is FRNRAP. The V segment lost 4 bases and the J segment 2 bases; nucleotides outside the gene matches: 6. CDR3 DNA sequence: TGTGCTAGTGGTTCACCTAGCGGGGACACCTACAATGAGCAGTTCTTC. Its protein product is CASGSPSGDTYNEQFF. Looking up the rest from reference TRBV12-5 and TRBJ2-1 gives the full variable domain: DARVTQTPRHKVTEMGQEVTMRCQPILGHNTVFWYRQTMMQGLELLAYFRNRAPLDDSGMPKDRFSAEMPDATLATLKIQPSEPRDSAVYFCASGSPSGDTYNEQFFGPGTRLTVL.

This clone was observed a few times. This chain connects TRBV2 to TRBJ2-4, with a possible D match to TRBD1 (5 bases). Trimming pared 1 base from V and 0 bases from J, leaving 10 bases between. Germline CDR1 is SNHLY and CDR2 is FYNNEI. The CDR3 covers 16 residues. The CDR3 bases are TGTGCCAGCAGTGAAGTCAGGGCCCTAGCCAAAAACATTCAGTACTTC. This gives the protein CASSEVRALAKNIQYF.

The V call is TRBV30, the J call TRBJ1-5; D is unresolved. Germline V lookup: CDR1 GTSNPN, CDR2 SVGIG (reference sequence). This CDR3 region has 13 residues. The V gene lost 0 bases and the J gene lost 4 bases, with 7 bases spanning the gap. CDR3: CAWSVRVNQPQHF. CDR3 DNA: TGTGCCTGGAGTGTACGGGTGAATCAGCCCCAGCATTTT.

The V call is TRBV16, the J call TRBJ1-5, with D uncertain. Between the trimmed V and J ends, which lost 2 bases and 8 bases, there was a span of 10 bases. Germline V gives CDR1 KGHSY, CDR2 FQNENV. CDR3 length: 13 amino acids. This CDR3 is CASSQSRVEPQHF. The CDR3 DNA reads as TGTGCCAGCAGCCAAAGTAGGGTAGAGCCCCAGCATTTT. The entire variable domain, with the rest obtained from reference TRBV16 and TRBJ1-5, is as follows: GEEVAQTPKHLVRGEGQKAKLYCAPIKGHSYVFWYQQVLKNEFKFLISFQNENVFDETGMPKERFSAKCLPNSPCSLEIQATKLEDSAVYFCASSQSRVEPQHFGDGTRLSIL.

The genes are TRBV7-3 and TRBJ2-3; D ambiguous. The CDR3 runs 13 residues. CDR1 is SGHTA, CDR2 FQGTGA, per germline. V shed 3 bases and J shed 1 base, with 5 bases lying between them. DNA for the CDR3: TGTGCCAGCAGCTTGTCAGGCACAGATACGCAGTATTTT. This codes for CASSLSGTDTQYF.

This clone was observed a single time. The chain uses TRBV7-9 and TRBJ2-2; D gene unclear. This CDR3 contains 15 residues. Trimming took off 1 base at V and 3 bases at J, with 9 bases between the two ends. In germline, CDR1 is SEHNR, CDR2 FQNEAQ (reference sequence). The CDR3 region is CASSLVLQYTGELFF. The CDR3 DNA follows: TGTGCCAGCAGCTTAGTGTTACAGTACACCGGGGAGCTGTTTTTT.

The chain carries TRBV29-1 and TRBJ2-5, with 8 bases aligning to TRBD1. Trimming at V came to 1 base and at J to 7 bases, leaving 23 bases not matched to a gene. The CDR3 contains 19 residues. Germline V lookup: CDR1 SQVTM, CDR2 ANQGSEA. CDR3 region: CSVEVLPRWQGASGGTQYF. The DNA for the CDR3 is TGCAGCGTTGAAGTACTTCCCCGTTGGCAGGGGGCGTCCGGTGGGACCCAGTACTTC.

A few counts support this clone. This rearrangement joins TRBV2 to TRBJ1-2; 7 bases are a match to TRBD1. The CDR3 consists of 15 residues. J was trimmed by 1 base and V by 6 bases; bases with no gene match: 8. The germline V gene has CDR1 SNHLY and CDR2 FYNNEI. CDR3 in amino acids: CASRDNRGLNYGYTF. DNA of the CDR3: TGTGCCAGCAGAGACAACAGGGGTCTTAACTATGGCTACACCTTC.

The V call is TRBV15, the J call TRBJ2-1; 15 positions agree with TRBD2. Unmatched junction bases numbered 3, after V lost 0 bases and J lost 9 bases. Looked up from germline, CDR1 is LNHNV and CDR2 is YYDKDF (reference sequence). The CDR3 is 16 residues long. The CDR3 spells CATSRDGTSGGLEQFF. The CDR3 region has the DNA TGTGCCACCAGCAGAGACGGGACTAGCGGGGGGCTTGAGCAGTTCTTC.

The sample holds one count of this clone. This chain uses TRBV27 with TRBJ1-2, with TRBD1 matching over 7 bases. Per germline, CDR1 MNHEY and CDR2 SMNVEV (reference sequence). The ends lost 4 bases at V and 3 bases at J; junction bases unmatched: 11. The CDR3 is 16 amino acids. CDR3 DNA sequence: TGTGCCAGCAGTTCGCAAATTGGAGGGGGCGACTATGGCTACACCTTC. This codes for CASSSQIGGGDYGYTF.

This clone has only a few counts. V and J are TRBV5-6 and TRBJ2-3; D could derive from TRBD1 or TRBD2 (5 bases each). V was shortened by 4 bases and J by 2 bases, with 17 bases between the two germline ends. From germline, CDR1 is SGHDT and CDR2 YYEEEE. This CDR3 spans 16 amino acids. Here the CDR3 reads CASSGGWPRDTDTQYF. In DNA, the CDR3 is TGTGCCAGCAGCGGGGGATGGCCGCGCGACACAGATACGCAGTATTTT.

This clone was detected a few times. The chain is built from TRBV9 and TRBJ1-2; no definite D call. Germline V CDR1 and CDR2: SGDLS, YYNGEE. The CDR3 loop spans 18 amino acids. V was trimmed by 3 bases and J by 3 bases, leaving 24 bases between them. CDR3 DNA sequence: TGTGCCAGCAGCGGGGGTGCTTCGACGGCGCTAAACTACTATGGCTACACCTTC. The encoded protein is CASSGGASTALNYYGYTF.

The genes are TRBV27 and TRBJ2-4; D is perhaps TRBD2 (6 bases). The CDR3 consists of 15 residues. CDR1 is MNHEY and CDR2 is SMNVEV in the germline V gene (reference sequence). Trimming pared 4 bases from V and 2 bases from J, leaving 12 bases between. In DNA, the CDR3 is TGTGCCAGCAGTTGGGACGGGGGATCCAAAAACATTCAGTACTTC. This translates into CASSWDGGSKNIQYF.

The rearrangement uses TRBV2 and TRBJ2-1; D is uncertain. The CDR3 has 14 residues. V dropped 6 bases and J dropped 0 bases, with 9 bases sitting between them. Germline lookup yields CDR1 SNHLY and CDR2 FYNNEI. The CDR3 is CASRRSSSYNEQFF. CDR3 DNA sequence: TGTGCCAGCAGGAGGAGTAGCTCCTACAATGAGCAGTTCTTC.